This is a list of T cell receptor beta chains from one sample in a study of graft-versus-host responses after intestinal transplantation. Libraries were prepared by immunoSEQ multiplex PCR; TCRdb keeps only in-frame clonotypes and omits some of them. Altogether 80,000 to 95,000 clones are present, roughly 91% being singletons, with the ten largest covering 2%. Their cognate antigens are unknown. This specimen consisted of unstimulated CD8+ T cells sorted from spleen or lymph node cells, obtained before intestinal transplant. These receptors were taken from a human donor who received an intestinal transplant. Each CDR3 is given with its conserved first and last residue. Each record gives: CDR3 length, V gene, J gene, CDR3 protein.

14,TRBV30,TRBJ1-4,CAWGQGTTNEKLFF
16,TRBV7-9,TRBJ2-3,CASSSSPGQGADTQYF
13,TRBV19,TRBJ2-7,CASKQIWENEQYF
15,TRBV5-1,TRBJ1-1,CASSSGVVEGTEAFF
14,TRBV27,TRBJ1-6,CASSDGGGNSPLHF
12,TRBV6-4,TRBJ2-3,CASSDLTDTQYF
17,TRBV7-2,TRBJ2-6,CASSLDRRTSGANVLTF
12,TRBV27,TRBJ1-1,CASSLPGAEAFF
13,TRBV7-9,TRBJ1-4,CASSFHRDEKLFF
19,TRBV2,TRBJ1-5,CASSASWMTTGLGNQPQHF
13,TRBV5-4,TRBJ1-2,CASSLDRGDGYTF
14,TRBV7-2,TRBJ1-1,CASSLGGGGTEAFF
14,TRBV15,TRBJ2-2,CATSPPGEGGELFF
14,TRBV7-9,TRBJ2-1,CASSLSPTHNEQFF
15,TRBV23-1,TRBJ1-5,CASSQSGQGFQPQHF
16,TRBV27,TRBJ2-1,CASSRTTGGRSNEQFF
15,TRBV10-3,TRBJ2-1,CAISDGTSGYNEQFF
14,TRBV4-1,TRBJ2-7,CASSPLTGADEQYF
16,TRBV6-1,TRBJ1-5,CASSGTGKEGYQPQHF
16,TRBV4-1,TRBJ2-7,CASSQGTGTDSYEQYF
14,TRBV30,TRBJ1-1,CAWAPGQGLIEAFF
14,TRBV7-9,TRBJ1-4,CASSRTGVNEKLFF
16,TRBV5-1,TRBJ1-1,CASRGTSRQTRTEAFF
15,TRBV19,TRBJ2-1,CASSIDGGPYNEQFF
18,TRBV5-4,TRBJ1-2,CASSLDTPGPQGNYGYTF
17,TRBV4-3,TRBJ2-2,CASSQDLIGVSTGELFF
15,TRBV11-2,TRBJ2-4,CASSSPRTLKNIQYF
13,TRBV6-5,TRBJ1-1,CASSYVRREEAFF
16,TRBV6-6,TRBJ1-1,CASSSVQTNMNTEAFF
12,TRBV27,TRBJ1-4,CASTTKGEKLFF
11,TRBV7-9,TRBJ2-1,CASSWDREQFF
13,TRBV5-6,TRBJ2-7,CASSLGAGDEQYF
15,TRBV7-9,TRBJ1-1,CASKGDGTGGTEAFF
14,TRBV6-6,TRBJ1-3,CASSYIGGENTIYF
15,TRBV19,TRBJ1-1,CASSPFGGPNTEAFF
14,TRBV7-9,TRBJ1-1,CASSRQGALTEAFF
16,TRBV5-6,TRBJ2-3,CASSPTPSGGADTQYF
15,TRBV9,TRBJ2-7,CASSVATGQGSEQYF
13,TRBV11-2,TRBJ1-1,CASSLLGVTEAFF
16,TRBV15,TRBJ1-2,CATSKDRGHLSYGYTF
13,TRBV19,TRBJ2-7,CASSLGQTYEQYF
14,TRBV6-5,TRBJ1-2,CASSAWDRGDGYTF
14,TRBV9,TRBJ2-5,CASSAEGTGGRQYF
15,TRBV4-3,TRBJ1-5,CASSQDRSGYQPQHF
15,TRBV5-5,TRBJ2-3,CASSLISGDTDTQYF
14,TRBV7-2,TRBJ2-7,CASSFRQGSYEQYF
12,TRBV5-4,TRBJ2-7,CASSQLGYEQYF
17,TRBV5-5,TRBJ2-7,CASNLWDRGRVGYEQYF
15,TRBV7-2,TRBJ1-1,CASSLRGDRNTEAFF
17,TRBV29-1,TRBJ2-1,CSVEGVIAESSYNEQFF
14,TRBV28,TRBJ1-6,CASSNRDRDSPLHF
15,TRBV13,TRBJ2-3,CASSPTSYPGDTQYF
15,TRBV4-3,TRBJ1-2,CASSSRLDRDYGYTF
17,TRBV10-2,TRBJ1-3,CASSESNWAGAGNTIYF
16,TRBV2,TRBJ1-4,CASSGRQASTNEKLFF
13,TRBV6-6,TRBJ2-2,CASGEVYTGELFF